The clone carrying this TCR beta chain has more than one count but fewer than ten. Its antigen is as yet unknown. This entry comes from a study of blood T cells in healthy people across ages. Study in general: When template switching was applied, about one barcoded beta molecule was captured per two T cells.

Through a sample-barcoded 5' primer and a J-beta primer mix, a second PCR was run for 7 to 11 cycles. Researchers report that each sample yielded at least 2.5 million CDR3-containing paired-end reads. Each CDR3 protein is one row after TCRdb ran MiXCR on the 5' RACE reads. The sample holds 550,000 to 600,000 distinct CDR3 sequences, around 48% seen once. Study results and limitations: Across the age range, TCR beta diversity per million T cells fell in a roughly linear way.

Per germline, CDR1 SQVTM and CDR2 ANQGSEA. V lost 5 bases and J lost 4; bases outside the gene matches: 6. The length of the CDR3 is 13 residues. Healthy Caucasian individuals from Russia aged about 6 to 95 were enrolled as donors. The V and J genes are TRBV29-1 and TRBJ2-7, with TRBD2 identical over 9 bases. Sequencing was carried out using blood. The origin of this receptor is a man at least 80 years old in good health. The CDR3 here is CSVSVREGYEQYF. The CDR3 DNA sequence: TGCAGCGTTTCGGTGCGGGAGGGATACGAGCAGTACTTC.